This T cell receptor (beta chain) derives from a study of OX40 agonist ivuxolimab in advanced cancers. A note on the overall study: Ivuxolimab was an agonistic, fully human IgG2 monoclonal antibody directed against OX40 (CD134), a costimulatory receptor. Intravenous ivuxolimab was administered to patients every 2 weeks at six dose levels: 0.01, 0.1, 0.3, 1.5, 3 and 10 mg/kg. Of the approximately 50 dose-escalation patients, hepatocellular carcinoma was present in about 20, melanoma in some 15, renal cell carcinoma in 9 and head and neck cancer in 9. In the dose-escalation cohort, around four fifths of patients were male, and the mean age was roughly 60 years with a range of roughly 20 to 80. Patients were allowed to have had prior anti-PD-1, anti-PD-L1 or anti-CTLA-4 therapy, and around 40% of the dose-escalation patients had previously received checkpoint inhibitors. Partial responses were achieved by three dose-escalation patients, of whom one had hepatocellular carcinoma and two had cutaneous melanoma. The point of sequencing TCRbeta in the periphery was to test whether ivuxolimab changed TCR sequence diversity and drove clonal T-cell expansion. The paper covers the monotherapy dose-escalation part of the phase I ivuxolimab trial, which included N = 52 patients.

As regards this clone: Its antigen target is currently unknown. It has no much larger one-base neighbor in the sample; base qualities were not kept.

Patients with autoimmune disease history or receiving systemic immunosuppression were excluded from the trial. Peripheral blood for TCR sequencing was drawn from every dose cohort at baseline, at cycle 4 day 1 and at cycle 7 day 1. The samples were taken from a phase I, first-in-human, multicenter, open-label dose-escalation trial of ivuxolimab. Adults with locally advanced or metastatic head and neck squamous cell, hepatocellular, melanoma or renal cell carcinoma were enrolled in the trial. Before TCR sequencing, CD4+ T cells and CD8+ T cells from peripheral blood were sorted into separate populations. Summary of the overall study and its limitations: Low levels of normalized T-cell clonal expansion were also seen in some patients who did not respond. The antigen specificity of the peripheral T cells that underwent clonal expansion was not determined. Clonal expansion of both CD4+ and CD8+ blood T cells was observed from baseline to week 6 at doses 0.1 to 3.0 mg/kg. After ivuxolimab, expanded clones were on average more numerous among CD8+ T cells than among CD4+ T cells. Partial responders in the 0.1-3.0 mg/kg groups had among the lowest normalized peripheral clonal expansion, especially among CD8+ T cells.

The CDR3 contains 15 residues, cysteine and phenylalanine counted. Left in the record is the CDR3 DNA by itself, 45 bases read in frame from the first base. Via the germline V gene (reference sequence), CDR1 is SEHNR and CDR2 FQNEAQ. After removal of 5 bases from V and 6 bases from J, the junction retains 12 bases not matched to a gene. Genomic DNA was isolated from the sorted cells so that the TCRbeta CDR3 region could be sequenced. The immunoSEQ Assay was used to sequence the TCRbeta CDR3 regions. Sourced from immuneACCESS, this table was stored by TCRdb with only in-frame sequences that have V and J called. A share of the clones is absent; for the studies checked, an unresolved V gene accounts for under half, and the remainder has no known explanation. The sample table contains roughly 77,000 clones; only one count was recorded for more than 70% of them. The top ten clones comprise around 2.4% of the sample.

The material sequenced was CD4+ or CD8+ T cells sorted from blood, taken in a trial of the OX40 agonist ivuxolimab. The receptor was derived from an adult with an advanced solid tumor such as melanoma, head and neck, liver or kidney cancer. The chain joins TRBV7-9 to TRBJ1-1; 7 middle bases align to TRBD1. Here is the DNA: TGTGCCAGCAGCAAGTTCGGACAGGCGATCCCTGAAGCTTTCTTT. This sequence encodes CASSKFGQAIPEAFF.